These T cell receptor beta chains were read from a single sample in a study of response to subunit inactivated influenza vaccine. TCRdb reprocessed the RT-PCR reads via MiXCR and lists one record per CDR3 protein. The repertoire holds 450,000 to 600,000 distinct CDR3 sequences, approximately 15% seen once, with 2.5% to 3.5% in the top ten. This specimen consisted of CD4+ T cells sorted from PBMCs, obtained about 23 months after vaccination. These TCRs come from a man between 50 and 75 years old who received an inactivated influenza vaccine. CDR3s leave out the opening cysteine and the closing phenylalanine or tryptophan. A row's size may be missing; if present it is once, few, many or a size class.

CDR3 protein | J gene | V gene | clone size
ASSLVSAYNSPLH | TRBJ1-6 | TRBV7-2 | -
ASSQDPRMGINIQY | TRBJ2-4 | TRBV3-1 | few
ATSRARSVQF | TRBJ2-1 | TRBV15 | few
ASSWGQVDEQF | TRBJ2-1 | TRBV9 | once
ASSPRQVTYGYT | TRBJ1-2 | TRBV4-2 | few
ASRDTKGRRYNEQF | TRBJ2-1 | TRBV6-1 | few
SARVDSVRYTQY | TRBJ2-3 | TRBV20-1 | many
SVERLAQGTQY | TRBJ2-5 | TRBV29-1 | many
ASTRRLANTGELF | TRBJ2-2 | TRBV28 | many
SARIRTRKNIQY | TRBJ2-4 | TRBV20-1 | -
ASSWGLQNFEQF | TRBJ2-1 | TRBV11-2 | many
SAPQGSSYNEQF | TRBJ2-1 | TRBV20-1 | -
SARQGGGEQF | TRBJ2-1 | TRBV20-1 | -
ATREARETQY | TRBJ2-5 | TRBV28 | many
ASSLGTGGHGELF | TRBJ2-2 | TRBV11-2 | few
ASSTSPTKNIQY | TRBJ2-4 | TRBV6-1 | few
SALAGVGYNEQF | TRBJ2-1 | TRBV20-1 | few
ASSVGAVNTEAF | TRBJ1-1 | TRBV9 | -
ASSEGGFQNTEAF | TRBJ1-1 | TRBV2 | -
SARGPSTTPGANVLT | TRBJ2-6 | TRBV20-1 | few
SARSLTDTQY | TRBJ2-3 | TRBV20-1 | few
ASSYALATGELF | TRBJ2-2 | TRBV6-5 | -
ASSPTLRGMTAEAF | TRBJ1-1 | TRBV5-1 | many
ASSLGGRNSPLH | TRBJ1-6 | TRBV12-3/TRBV12-4 | -
ASSPRTGGEHGYT | TRBJ1-2 | TRBV7-9 | -
ASSFPTGGKEKLF | TRBJ1-4 | TRBV5-5 | -
ASSPGGLSDTQY | TRBJ2-3 | TRBV7-3 | -
SAQSGTGGAFMETQY | TRBJ2-5 | TRBV20-1 | -
SARPKREVRGELF | TRBJ2-2 | TRBV20-1 | -
ASSLGVSVETQY | TRBJ2-5 | TRBV5-1 | few
ASSQGGGKNYEQY | TRBJ2-7 | TRBV3-1 | -
ASSEVWAGLTGELF | TRBJ2-2 | TRBV6-1 | -
ASSEAHSNQPQH | TRBJ1-5 | TRBV6-1 | -
ASSRTSAYNEQF | TRBJ2-1 | TRBV3-1 | few
ASNKGRDTDTQY | TRBJ2-3 | TRBV5-1 | -
ASSQVTGSFGYT | TRBJ1-2 | TRBV4-3 | -
SAPNPGTADNEQF | TRBJ2-1 | TRBV20-1 | -
ASSLFPRGYT | TRBJ1-2 | TRBV12-3/TRBV12-4 | -
ASSQNGRAAEAF | TRBJ1-1 | TRBV11-2 | -
ASRYNGGRASGELF | TRBJ2-2 | TRBV4-2 | few
ASSFAEETQY | TRBJ2-5 | TRBV12-3/TRBV12-4 | few
SPLRTGLDTGELF | TRBJ2-2 | TRBV20-1 | -
AWARDREYEKLF | TRBJ1-4 | TRBV30 | few
SVTGVGTGELF | TRBJ2-2 | TRBV29-1 | -
SAAGLTNTEAF | TRBJ1-1 | TRBV29-1 | few
ASRKLDHTEAF | TRBJ1-1 | TRBV4-1 | few
ASRVRGLDNEQF | TRBJ2-1 | TRBV5-1 | many
ASSSMTTNEKLF | TRBJ1-4 | TRBV7-9 | -